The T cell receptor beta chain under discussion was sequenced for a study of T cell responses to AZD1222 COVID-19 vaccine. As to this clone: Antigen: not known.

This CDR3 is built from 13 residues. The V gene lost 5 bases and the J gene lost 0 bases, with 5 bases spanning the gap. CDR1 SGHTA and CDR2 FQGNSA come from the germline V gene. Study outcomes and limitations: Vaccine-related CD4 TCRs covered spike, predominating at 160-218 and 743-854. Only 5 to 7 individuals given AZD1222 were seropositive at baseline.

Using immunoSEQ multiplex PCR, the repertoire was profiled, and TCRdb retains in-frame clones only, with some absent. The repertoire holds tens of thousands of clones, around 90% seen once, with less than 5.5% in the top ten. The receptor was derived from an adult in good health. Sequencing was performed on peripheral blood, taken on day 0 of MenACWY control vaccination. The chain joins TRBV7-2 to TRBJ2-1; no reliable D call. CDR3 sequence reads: CASSDGSYNEQFF. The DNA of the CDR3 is TGTGCCAGCAGCGACGGCTCCTACAATGAGCAGTTCTTC.